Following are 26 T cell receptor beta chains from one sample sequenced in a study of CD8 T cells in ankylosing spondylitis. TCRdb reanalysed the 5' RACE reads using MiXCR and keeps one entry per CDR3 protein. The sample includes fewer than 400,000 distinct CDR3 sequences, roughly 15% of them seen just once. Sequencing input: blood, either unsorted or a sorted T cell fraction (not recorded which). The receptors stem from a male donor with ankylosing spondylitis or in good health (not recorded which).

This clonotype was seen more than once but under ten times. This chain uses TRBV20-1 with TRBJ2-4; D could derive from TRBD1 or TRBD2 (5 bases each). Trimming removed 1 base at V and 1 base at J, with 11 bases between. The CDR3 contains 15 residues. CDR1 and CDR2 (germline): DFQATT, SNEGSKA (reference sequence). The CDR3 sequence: CSARVPGAAKNIQYF. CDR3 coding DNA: TGCAGTGCTAGAGTTCCCGGGGCCGCCAAAAACATTCAGTACTTC.

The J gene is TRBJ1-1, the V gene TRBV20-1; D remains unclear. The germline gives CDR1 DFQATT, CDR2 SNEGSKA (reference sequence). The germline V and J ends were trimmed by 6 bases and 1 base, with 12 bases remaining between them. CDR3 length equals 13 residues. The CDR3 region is CSAVDGWNTEAFF. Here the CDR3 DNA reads TGCAGTGCAGTCGACGGCTGGAACACTGAAGCTTTCTTT.

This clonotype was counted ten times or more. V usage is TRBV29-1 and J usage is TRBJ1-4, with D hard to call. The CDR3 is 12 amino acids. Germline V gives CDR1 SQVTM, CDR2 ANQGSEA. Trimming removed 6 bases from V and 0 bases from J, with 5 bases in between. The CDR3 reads CSVQPTNEKLFF. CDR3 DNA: TGCAGCGTGCAACCAACTAATGAAAAACTGTTTTTT.

CDR3 residues: CASSYSTGTVNTEAFF. CDR3 bases: TGTGCCAGCAGTTACTCAACCGGGACAGTAAACACTGAAGCTTTCTTT. The gene calls are TRBV6-5 and TRBJ1-1; 7 bases agree with TRBD1. Trimming took 0 bases from V and 2 from J; bases not matched to a gene: 6. The germline CDR1 and CDR2 sequences are MNHEY and SVGAGI. The CDR3 contains 16 residues.

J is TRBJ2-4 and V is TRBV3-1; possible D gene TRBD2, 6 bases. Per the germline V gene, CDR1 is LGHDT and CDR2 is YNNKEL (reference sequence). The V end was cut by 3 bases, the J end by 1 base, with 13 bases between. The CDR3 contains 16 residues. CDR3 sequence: CASSQLPGGAKNIQYF. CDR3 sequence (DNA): TGTGCCAGCAGCCAGCTACCTGGGGGGGCCAAAAACATTCAGTACTTC.

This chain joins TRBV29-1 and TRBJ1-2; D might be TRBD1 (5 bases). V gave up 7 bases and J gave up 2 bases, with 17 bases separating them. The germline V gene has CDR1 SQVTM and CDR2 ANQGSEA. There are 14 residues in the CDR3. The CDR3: CSGSPDKGNYGYTF. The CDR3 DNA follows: TGCAGCGGGAGTCCGGACAAGGGGAACTATGGCTACACCTTC.

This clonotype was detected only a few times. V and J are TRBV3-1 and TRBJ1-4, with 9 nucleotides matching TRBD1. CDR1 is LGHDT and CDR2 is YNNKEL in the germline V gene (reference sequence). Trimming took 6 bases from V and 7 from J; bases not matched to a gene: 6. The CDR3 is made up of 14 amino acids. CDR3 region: CASSYRGQGEKLFF. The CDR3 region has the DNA TGTGCCAGCAGTTACAGGGGGCAGGGTGAAAAACTGTTTTTT.

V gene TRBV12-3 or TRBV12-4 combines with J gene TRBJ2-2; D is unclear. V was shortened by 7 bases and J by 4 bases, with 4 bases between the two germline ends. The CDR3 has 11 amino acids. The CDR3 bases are TGTGCCAGCACCCTCACCGGGGAGCTGTTTTTT. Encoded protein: CASTLTGELFF.

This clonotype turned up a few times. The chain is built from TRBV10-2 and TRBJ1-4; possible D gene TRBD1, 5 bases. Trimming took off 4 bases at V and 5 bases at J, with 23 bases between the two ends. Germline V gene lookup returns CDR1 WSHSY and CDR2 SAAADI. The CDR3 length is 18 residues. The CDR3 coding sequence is TGCGCCAGCAGTGGGACACTCGGACGGGATTTTTTGAATGAAAAACTGTTTTTT. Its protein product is CASSGTLGRDFLNEKLFF.

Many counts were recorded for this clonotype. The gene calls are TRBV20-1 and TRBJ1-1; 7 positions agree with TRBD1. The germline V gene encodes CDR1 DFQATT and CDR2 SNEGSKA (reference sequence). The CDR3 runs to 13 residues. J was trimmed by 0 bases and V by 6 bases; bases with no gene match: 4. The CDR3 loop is CSAAGGLNTEAFF. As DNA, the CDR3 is TGCAGTGCCGCAGGGGGTCTGAACACTGAAGCTTTCTTT.

CDR3 residues: CASSLGVSSGANVLTF. CDR3 DNA: TGCGCCAGCAGCTTGGGGGTGAGCTCTGGGGCCAACGTCCTGACTTTC. This chain links TRBV5-1 with TRBJ2-6; D remains unclear. V lost 0 bases, J lost 0 bases, and 7 bases lay in between. The germline V gene has CDR1 SGHRS and CDR2 YFSETQ. The CDR3 length is 16 residues.

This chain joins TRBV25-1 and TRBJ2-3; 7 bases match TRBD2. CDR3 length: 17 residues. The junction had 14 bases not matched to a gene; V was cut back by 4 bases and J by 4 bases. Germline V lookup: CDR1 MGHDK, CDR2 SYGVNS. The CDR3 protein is CASSGGEGEGLADTQYF. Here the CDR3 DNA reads TGTGCCAGCAGTGGAGGGGAAGGGGAGGGCCTGGCAGATACGCAGTATTTT. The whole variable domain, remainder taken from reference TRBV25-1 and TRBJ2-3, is EADIYQTPRYLVIGTGKKITLECSQTMGHDKMYWYQQDPGMELHLIHYSYGVNSTEKGDLSSESTVSRIRTEHFPLTLESARPSHTSQYLCASSGGEGEGLADTQYFGPGTRLTVL.

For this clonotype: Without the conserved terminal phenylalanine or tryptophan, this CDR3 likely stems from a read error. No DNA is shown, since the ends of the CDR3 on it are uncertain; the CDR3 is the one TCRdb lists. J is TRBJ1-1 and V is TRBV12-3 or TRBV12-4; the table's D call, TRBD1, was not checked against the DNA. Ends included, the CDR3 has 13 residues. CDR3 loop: CASSLTIPGTELI.

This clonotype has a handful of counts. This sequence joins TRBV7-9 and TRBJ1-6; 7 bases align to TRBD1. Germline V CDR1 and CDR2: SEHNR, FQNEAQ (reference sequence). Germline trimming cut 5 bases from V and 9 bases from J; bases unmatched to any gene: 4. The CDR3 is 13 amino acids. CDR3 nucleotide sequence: TGTGCCAGCAGCGACAGGGAGAGTTCACCCCTCCACTTT. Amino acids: CASSDRESSPLHF. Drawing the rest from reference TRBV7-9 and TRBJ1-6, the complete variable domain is DTGVSQNPRHKITKRGQNVTFRCDPISEHNRLYWYRQTLGQGPEFLTYFQNEAQLEKSRLLSDRFSAERPKGSFSTLEIQRTEQGDSAMYLCASSDRESSPLHFGNGTRLTVT.

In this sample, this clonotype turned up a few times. CDR3 coding DNA: TGTGCCAGCAGTTCCGTCAGGGAAGGTGGCTACACCTTC. Protein product: CASSSVREGGYTF. The rearrangement uses TRBV27 and TRBJ1-2, with D maybe TRBD1 (5 bases). The CDR3 covers 13 residues. Trimming pared 4 bases from V and 7 bases from J, leaving 13 bases between. The germline gives CDR1 MNHEY, CDR2 SMNVEV (reference sequence).

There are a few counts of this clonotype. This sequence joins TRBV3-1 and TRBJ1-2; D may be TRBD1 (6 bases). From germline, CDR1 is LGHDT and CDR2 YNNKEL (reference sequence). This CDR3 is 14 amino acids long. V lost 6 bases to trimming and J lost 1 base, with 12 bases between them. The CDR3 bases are TGTGCCAGCAGTAGGGGGGCCAGTAACTATGGCTACACCTTC. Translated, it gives CASSRGASNYGYTF.

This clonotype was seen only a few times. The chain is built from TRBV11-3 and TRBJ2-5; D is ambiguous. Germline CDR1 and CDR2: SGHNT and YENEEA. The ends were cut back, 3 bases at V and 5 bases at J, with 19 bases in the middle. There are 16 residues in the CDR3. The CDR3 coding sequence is TGTGCCAGCAGCTTTTGGAAGGACCCAAGTCTGGAGACCCAGTACTTC. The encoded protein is CASSFWKDPSLETQYF.

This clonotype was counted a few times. For the CDR3, the DNA is TGCGCCAGCAGCTTGGACAGGGGGCTGGGGACCGGGGAGCTGTTTTTT. The encoded protein is CASSLDRGLGTGELFF. This chain connects TRBV5-1 to TRBJ2-2; TRBD1 aligns across 9 bases. The CDR3 length is 16 residues. J was trimmed by 5 bases and V by 0 bases; bases with no gene match: 5. Germline assignment: CDR1 SGHRS and CDR2 YFSETQ.

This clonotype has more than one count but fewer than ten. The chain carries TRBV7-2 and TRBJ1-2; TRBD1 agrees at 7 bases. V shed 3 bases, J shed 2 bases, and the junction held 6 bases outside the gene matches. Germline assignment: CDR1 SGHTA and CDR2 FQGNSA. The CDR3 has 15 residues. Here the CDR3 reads CASSFASQGNYGYTF. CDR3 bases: TGTGCCAGCAGCTTCGCCTCACAGGGGAACTATGGCTACACCTTC.

Here the CDR3 DNA reads TGTGCCAGCAGTGAAGGCCCCTCAGGGGGTGATCGCACCGGGGAGCTGTTTTTT. It is translated as CASSEGPSGGDRTGELFF. This rearrangement joins TRBV25-1 to TRBJ2-2, with TRBD1 matching over 7 bases. Trimming removed 2 bases from V and 4 bases from J; junction bases left unmatched: 13. CDR1 MGHDK and CDR2 SYGVNS come from the germline V gene. The CDR3 contains 18 residues.

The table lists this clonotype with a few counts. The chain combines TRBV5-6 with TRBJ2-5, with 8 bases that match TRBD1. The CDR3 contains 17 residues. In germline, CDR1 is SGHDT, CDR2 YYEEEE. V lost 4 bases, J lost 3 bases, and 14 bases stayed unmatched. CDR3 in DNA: TGTGCCAGCAGCCCGACAGGGGTCCGGATTTTGGAAGAGACCCAGTACTTC. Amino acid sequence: CASSPTGVRILEETQYF.

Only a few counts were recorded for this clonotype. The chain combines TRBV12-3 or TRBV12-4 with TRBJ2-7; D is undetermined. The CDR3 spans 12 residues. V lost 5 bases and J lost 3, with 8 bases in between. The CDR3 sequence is CASSLSVYEQYF. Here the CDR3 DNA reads TGTGCCAGCAGTCTCTCTGTCTACGAGCAGTACTTC.

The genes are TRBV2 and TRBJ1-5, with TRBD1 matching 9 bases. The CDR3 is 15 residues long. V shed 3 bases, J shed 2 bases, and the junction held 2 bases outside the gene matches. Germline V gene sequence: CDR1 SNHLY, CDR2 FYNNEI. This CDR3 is CASSDRTGGNQPQHF. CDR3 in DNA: TGTGCCAGCAGTGATCGGACAGGGGGCAATCAGCCCCAGCATTTT.

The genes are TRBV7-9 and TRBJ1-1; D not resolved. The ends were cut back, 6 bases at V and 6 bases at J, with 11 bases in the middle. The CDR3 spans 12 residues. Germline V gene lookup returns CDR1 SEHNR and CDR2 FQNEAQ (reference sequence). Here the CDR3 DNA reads TGTGCCAGCAGGGTCGGGGAGGCTGAAGCTTTCTTT. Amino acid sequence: CASRVGEAEAFF.

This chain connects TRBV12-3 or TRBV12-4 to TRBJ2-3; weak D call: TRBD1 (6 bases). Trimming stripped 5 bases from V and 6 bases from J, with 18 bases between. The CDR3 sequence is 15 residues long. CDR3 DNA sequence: TGTGCCAGCAGTCCCGACCTCGGACAGCGGGATACGCAGTATTTT. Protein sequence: CASSPDLGQRDTQYF.

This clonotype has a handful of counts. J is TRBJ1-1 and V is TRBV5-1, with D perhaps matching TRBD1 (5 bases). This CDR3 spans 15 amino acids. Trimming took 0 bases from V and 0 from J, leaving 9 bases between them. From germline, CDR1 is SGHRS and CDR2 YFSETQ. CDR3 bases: TGCGCCAGCAGCTTGGGACAGACCATGAACACTGAAGCTTTCTTT. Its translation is CASSLGQTMNTEAFF.